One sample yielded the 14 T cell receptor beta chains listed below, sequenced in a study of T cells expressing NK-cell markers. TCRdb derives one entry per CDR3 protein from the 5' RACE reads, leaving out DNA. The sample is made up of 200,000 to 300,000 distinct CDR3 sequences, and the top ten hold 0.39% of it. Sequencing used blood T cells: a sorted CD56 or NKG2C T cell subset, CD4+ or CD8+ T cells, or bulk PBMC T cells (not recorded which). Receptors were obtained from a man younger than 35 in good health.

The CDR3 is CSARRDLYNEQFF. The rearrangement links TRBV20-1 to TRBJ2-1; TCRdb's D call of TRBD2 is untestable without DNA. The CDR3 has 13 residues. Looked up from germline, CDR1 is DFQATT and CDR2 is SNEGSKA (reference sequence).

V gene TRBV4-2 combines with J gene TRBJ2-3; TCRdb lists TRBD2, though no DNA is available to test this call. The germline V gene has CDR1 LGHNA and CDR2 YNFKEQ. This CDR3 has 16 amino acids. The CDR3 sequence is CASSQATLESTDTQYF.

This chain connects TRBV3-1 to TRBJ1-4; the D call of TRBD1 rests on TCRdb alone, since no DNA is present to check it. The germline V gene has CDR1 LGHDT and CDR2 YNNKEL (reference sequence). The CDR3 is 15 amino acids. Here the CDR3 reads CASSPGSGGYEKLFF.

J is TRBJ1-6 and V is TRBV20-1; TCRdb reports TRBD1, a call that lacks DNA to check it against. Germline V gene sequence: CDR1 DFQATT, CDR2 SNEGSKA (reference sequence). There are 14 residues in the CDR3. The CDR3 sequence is CSAIGSTRAWSLHF.

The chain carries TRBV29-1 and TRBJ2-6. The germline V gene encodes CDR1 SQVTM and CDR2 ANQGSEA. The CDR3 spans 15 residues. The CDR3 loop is CSVGMAASGANVLTF.

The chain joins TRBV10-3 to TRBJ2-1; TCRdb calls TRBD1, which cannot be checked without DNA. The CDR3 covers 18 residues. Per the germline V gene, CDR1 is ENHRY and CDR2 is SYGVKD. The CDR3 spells CAISAREDRDRGMNEQFF.

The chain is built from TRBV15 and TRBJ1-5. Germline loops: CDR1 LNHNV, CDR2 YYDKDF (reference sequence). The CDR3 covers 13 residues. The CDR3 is CATGVSVQQPQHF.

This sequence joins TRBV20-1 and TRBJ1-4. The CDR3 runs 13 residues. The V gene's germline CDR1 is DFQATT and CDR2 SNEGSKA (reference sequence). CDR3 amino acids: CSAPIPTNEKLFF.

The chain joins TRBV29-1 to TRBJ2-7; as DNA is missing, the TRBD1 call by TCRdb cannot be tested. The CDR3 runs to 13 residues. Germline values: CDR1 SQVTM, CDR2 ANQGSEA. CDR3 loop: CSVGGSTGYEQYF.

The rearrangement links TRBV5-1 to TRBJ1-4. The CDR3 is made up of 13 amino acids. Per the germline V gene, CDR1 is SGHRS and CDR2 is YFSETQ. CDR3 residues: CASSLAGNEKLFF.

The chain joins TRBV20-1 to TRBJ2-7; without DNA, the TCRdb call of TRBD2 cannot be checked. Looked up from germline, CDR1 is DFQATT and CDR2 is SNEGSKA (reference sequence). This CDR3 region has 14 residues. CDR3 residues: CSVYGTSGSYEQYF.

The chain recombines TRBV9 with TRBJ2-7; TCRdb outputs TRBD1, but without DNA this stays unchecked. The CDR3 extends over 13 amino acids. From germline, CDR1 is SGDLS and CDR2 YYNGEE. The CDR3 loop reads CASNRDSNYEQYF.

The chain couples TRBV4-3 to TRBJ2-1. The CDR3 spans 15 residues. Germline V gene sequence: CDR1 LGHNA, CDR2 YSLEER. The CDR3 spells CASSQEPSSYNEQFF.

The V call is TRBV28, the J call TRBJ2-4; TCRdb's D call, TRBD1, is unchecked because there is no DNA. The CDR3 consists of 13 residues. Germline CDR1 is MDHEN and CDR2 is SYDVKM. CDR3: CASSRGQGNIQYF.